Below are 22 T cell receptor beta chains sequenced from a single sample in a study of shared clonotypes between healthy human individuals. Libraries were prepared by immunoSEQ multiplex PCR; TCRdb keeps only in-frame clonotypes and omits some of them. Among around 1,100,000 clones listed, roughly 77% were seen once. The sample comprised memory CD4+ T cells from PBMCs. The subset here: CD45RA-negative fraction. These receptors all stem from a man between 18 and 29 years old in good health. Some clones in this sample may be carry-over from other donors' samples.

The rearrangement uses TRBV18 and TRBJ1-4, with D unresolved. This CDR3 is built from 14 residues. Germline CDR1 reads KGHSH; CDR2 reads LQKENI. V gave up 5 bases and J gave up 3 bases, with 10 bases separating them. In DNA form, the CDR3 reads TGTGCCAGCTCAGCCGGGTCCCCTAATGAAAAACTGTTTTTT. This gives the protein CASSAGSPNEKLFF.

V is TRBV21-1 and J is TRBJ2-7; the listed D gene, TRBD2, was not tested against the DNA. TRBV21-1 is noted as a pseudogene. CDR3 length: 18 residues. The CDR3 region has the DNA TGTGCCAGCAGGTTTACATCGGAACCATCTAGAATTATCAACGAGCAGTACTTC. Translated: CASRFTSEPSRIINEQYF.

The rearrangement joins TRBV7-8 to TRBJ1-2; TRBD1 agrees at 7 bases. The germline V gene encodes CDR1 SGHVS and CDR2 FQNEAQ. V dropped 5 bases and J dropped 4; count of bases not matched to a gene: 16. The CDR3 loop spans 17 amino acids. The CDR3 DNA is TGTGCCAGCAGCGTAACGGGGACAGCAGTCAATTCCTATGGCTACACCTTC. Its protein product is CASSVTGTAVNSYGYTF.

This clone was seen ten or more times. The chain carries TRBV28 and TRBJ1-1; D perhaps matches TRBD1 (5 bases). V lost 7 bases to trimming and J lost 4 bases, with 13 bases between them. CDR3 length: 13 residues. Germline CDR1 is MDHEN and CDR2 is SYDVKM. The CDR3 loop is CASNPSGGTEAFF. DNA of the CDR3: TGTGCCAGCAATCCTTCGGGGGGCACTGAAGCTTTCTTT.

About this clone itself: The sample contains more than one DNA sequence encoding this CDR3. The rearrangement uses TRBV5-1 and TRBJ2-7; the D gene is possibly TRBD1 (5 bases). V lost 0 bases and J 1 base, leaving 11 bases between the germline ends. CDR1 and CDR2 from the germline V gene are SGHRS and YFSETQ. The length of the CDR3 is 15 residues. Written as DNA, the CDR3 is TGCGCCAGCAGCTTGGCCGGTCAGGGTTCCTACGAGCAGTACTTC. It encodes CASSLAGQGSYEQYF.

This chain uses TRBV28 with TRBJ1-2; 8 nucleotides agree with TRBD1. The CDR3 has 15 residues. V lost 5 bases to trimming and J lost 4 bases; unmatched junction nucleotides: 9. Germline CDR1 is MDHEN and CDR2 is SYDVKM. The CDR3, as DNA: TGTGCCAGCAGTCGCATACAGGGGGAGTTCTATGGCTACACCTTC. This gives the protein CASSRIQGEFYGYTF.

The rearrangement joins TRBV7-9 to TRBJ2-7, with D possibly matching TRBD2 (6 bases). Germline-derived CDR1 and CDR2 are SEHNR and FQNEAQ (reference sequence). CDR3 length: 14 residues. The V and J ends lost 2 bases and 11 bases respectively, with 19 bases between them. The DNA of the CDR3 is TGTGCCAGCAGCTTACCGGGACTCATCTTGAGGGAGTACTTC. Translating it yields CASSLPGLILREYF.

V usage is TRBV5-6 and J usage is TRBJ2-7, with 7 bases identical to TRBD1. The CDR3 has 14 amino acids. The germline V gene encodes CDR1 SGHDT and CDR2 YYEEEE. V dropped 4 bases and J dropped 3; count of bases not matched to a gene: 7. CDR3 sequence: CASSLTGDSYEQYF. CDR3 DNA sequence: TGTGCCAGCAGCCTAACCGGGGACAGCTACGAGCAGTACTTC.

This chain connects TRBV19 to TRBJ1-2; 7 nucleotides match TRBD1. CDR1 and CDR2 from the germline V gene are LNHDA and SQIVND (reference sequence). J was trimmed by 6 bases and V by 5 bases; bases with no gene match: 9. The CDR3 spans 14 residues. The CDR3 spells CASSSMGQLDGYTF. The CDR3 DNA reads TGTGCCAGTAGTTCGATGGGACAGCTCGATGGCTACACCTTC.

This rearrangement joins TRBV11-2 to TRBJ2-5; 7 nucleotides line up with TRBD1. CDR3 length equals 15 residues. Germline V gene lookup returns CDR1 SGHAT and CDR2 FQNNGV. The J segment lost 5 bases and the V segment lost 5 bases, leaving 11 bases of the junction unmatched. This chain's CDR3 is CASSQRRQGQETQYF. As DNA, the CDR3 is TGTGCCAGCAGCCAAAGGAGACAGGGTCAGGAGACCCAGTACTTC.

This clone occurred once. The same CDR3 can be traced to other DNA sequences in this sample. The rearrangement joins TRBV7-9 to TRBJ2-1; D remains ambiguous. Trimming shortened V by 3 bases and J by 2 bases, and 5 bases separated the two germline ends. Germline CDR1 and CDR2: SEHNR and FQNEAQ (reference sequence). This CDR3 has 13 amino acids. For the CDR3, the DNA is TGTGCCAGCAGCTTGACCGCCTACAATGAGCAGTTCTTC. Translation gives CASSLTAYNEQFF.

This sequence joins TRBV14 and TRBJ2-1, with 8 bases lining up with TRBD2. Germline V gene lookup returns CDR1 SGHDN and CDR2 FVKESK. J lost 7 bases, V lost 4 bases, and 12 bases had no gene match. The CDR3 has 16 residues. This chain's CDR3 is CASSPRRAGVRNEQFF. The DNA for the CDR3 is TGTGCCAGCAGCCCCAGGCGAGCGGGAGTAAGGAATGAGCAGTTCTTC.

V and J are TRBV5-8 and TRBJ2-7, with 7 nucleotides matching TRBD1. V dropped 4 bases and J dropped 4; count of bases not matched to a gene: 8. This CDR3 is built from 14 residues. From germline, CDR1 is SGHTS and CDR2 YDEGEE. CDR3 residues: CASSRQGRIYEQYF. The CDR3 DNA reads TGTGCCAGCAGCAGACAGGGACGGATTTACGAGCAGTACTTC.

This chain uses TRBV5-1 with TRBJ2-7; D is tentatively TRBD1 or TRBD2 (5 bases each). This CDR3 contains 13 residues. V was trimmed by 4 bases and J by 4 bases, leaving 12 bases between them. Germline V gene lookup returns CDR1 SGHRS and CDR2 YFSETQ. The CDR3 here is CASSRDGDYEQYF. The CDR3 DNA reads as TGCGCCAGCAGCCGGGACGGGGATTACGAGCAGTACTTC. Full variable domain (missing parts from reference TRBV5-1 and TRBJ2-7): KAGVTQTPRYLIKTRGQQVTLSCSPISGHRSVSWYQQTPGQGLQFLFEYFSETQRNKGNFPGRFSGRQFSNSRSEMNVSTLELGDSALYLCASSRDGDYEQYFGPGTRLTVT.

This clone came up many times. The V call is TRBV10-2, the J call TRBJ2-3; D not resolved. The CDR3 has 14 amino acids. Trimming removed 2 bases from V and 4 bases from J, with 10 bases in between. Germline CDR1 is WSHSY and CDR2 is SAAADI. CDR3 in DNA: TGCGCCAGCAGTGAGCCAAATAATGCAGATACGCAGTATTTT. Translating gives CASSEPNNADTQYF.

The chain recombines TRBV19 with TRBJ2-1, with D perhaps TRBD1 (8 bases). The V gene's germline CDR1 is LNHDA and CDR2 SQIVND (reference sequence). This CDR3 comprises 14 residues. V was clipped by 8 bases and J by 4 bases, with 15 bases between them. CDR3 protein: CASSGQGGYNEQFF. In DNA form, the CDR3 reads TGTGCCAGTTCAGGACAGGGAGGGTACAATGAGCAGTTCTTC.

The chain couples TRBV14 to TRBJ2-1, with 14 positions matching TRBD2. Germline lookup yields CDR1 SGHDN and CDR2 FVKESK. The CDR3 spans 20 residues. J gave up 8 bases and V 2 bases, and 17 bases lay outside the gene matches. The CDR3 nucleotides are TGTGCCAGCAGCCAACCCCCGGGACTAGCGGGAGTTTTAGGATTCCATGAGCAGTTCTTC. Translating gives CASSQPPGLAGVLGFHEQFF.

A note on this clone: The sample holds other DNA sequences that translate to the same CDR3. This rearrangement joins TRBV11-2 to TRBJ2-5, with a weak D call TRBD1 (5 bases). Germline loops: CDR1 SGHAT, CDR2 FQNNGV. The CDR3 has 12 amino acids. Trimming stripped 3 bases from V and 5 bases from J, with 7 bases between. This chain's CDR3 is CASSLGRETQYF. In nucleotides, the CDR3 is TGTGCCAGCAGCTTGGGGCGCGAGACCCAGTACTTC.

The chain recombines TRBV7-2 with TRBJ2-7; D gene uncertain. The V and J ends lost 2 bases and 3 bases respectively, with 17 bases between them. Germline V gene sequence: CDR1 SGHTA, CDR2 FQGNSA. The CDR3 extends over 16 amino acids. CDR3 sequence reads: CASSLMFGQRGYEQYF. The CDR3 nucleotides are TGTGCCAGCAGCTTAATGTTCGGCCAGCGAGGCTACGAGCAGTACTTC.

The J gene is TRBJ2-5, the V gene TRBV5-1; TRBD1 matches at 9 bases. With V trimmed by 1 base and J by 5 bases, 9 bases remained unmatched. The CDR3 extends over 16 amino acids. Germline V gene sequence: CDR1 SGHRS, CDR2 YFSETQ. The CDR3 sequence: CASSLSPTGGIETQYF. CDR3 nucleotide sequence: TGCGCCAGCAGCTTGTCCCCCACAGGGGGCATTGAGACCCAGTACTTC.

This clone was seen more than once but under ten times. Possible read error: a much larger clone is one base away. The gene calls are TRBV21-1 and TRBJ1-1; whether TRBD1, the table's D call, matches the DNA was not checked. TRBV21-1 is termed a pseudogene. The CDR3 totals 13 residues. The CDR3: CASSKVDNTGAFF. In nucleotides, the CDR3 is TGTGCCAGCAGCAAAGTTGACAACACTGGAGCTTTCTTT.

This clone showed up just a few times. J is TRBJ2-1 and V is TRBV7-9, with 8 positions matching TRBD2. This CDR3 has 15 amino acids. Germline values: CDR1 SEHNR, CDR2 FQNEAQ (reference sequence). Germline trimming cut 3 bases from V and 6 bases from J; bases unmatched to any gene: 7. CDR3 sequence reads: CASSFTSGTLNEQFF. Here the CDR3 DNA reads TGTGCCAGCAGCTTCACTAGCGGTACCCTCAATGAGCAGTTCTTC. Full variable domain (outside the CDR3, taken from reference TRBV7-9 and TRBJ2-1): DTGVSQNPRHKITKRGQNVTFRCDPISEHNRLYWYRQTLGQGPEFLTYFQNEAQLEKSRLLSDRFSAERPKGSFSTLEIQRTEQGDSAMYLCASSFTSGTLNEQFFGPGTRLTVL.